A selection of T cell receptor beta chains follows, all from one sample in a study of sequential checkpoint blockade in melanoma. Repertoires were generated with immunoSEQ multiplex PCR, while TCRdb's copy carries only in-frame clones and drops some. The sample yields 25,000 to 35,000 clones, about 83% seen once. The sample here was CD8+ T cells sorted from blood (inferred from file names), taken from a patient given nivolumab and ipilimumab in sequence. These receptors were collected from a human donor with melanoma. Both conserved end residues are part of each CDR3. Each record gives: J gene, CDR3 length, V gene, CDR3 protein.

TRBJ2-1 16 TRBV4-1 CASSQRSLAGGNEQFF
TRBJ1-1 14 TRBV19 CASSIGTVNTEAFF
TRBJ2-2 15 TRBV19 CASSTLDSNTGELFF
TRBJ1-2 15 TRBV12-5 CASGLVSDSPAGYTF
TRBJ2-5 14 TRBV4-2 CASRESAQGETQYF
TRBJ2-3 15 TRBV4-2 CASSQERRATDTQYF
TRBJ2-2 15 TRBV11-2 CASSLGQGWTGELFF
TRBJ2-3 15 TRBV6-5 CASQETGELTDTQYF
TRBJ1-1 8 TRBV7-3 CASSSTGF
TRBJ2-7 14 TRBV5-6 CASSRAGPIYEQYF
TRBJ2-3 12 TRBV7-9 CASTLGVDTQYF
TRBJ2-5 15 TRBV2 CASNEGRGYQETQYF
TRBJ1-5 18 TRBV19 CASSIAPSDSFPVRSQHF
TRBJ2-1 13 TRBV11-2 CASRGTSGGEQFF
. 14 TRBV28 CASSLGDRGYEQYF
TRBJ1-1 12 TRBV19 CASSPGDTEAFF
TRBJ1-3 18 TRBV7-9 CASSLGHPLASQGNTIYF
TRBJ1-3 15 TRBV2 CASSEGTGTGNTIYF
TRBJ2-7 15 TRBV10-3 CAISDLQGASYEQYF
TRBJ1-5 15 TRBV6-4 CASILGRMGNQPQHF
TRBJ2-7 15 TRBV6-5 CASSPQTTAFWEQYF
TRBJ2-7 15 TRBV28 CASSLLAASSYEQYF
TRBJ2-5 13 TRBV28 CASSSGLEETQYF
TRBJ2-6 18 TRBV27 CASSLSAGGPSGANVLTF
TRBJ1-1 14 TRBV2 CASKIMRVDTEAFF
TRBJ2-7 15 TRBV15 CATSRDLGTGHEQYF
TRBJ1-2 14 TRBV5-4 CASIAATGRGGYTF
TRBJ2-7 13 TRBV5-4 CATKGQGVHEQYF
TRBJ2-1 16 TRBV6-4 CASSDSLLGGFNEQFF
TRBJ2-7 11 TRBV5-6 CASSLGGEQYF
TRBJ1-2 15 TRBV27 CASSLYRESVYGYTF
TRBJ2-7 14 TRBV27 CASSRPGFPYEQYF
TRBJ1-3 16 TRBV6-1 CASSDNDRGQGNTIYF
TRBJ2-7 16 TRBV4-3 CASSPSWGLISYEQYF
TRBJ2-7 14 TRBV4-3 CASSQTRVAYEQYF
TRBJ2-1 16 TRBV7-6 CASSPGTSGRRGEQFF
TRBJ1-5 15 TRBV7-9 CASSQGKGGNQPQHF
TRBJ1-1 12 TRBV7-9 CASSSGGPEAFF
TRBJ1-2 16 TRBV15 CATSRPGGSVEEGYTF
TRBJ2-5 15 TRBV5-1 CASSSKGLGRETQYF
TRBJ2-1 15 TRBV4-2 CASSQVGSPYNEQFF
TRBJ2-2 16 TRBV27 CASSPSPGQGAGELFF
TRBJ2-2 13 TRBV6-4 CASSATSTGELFF
TRBJ2-1 16 TRBV6-5 CASSSLSSGVNNEQFF
TRBJ2-3 17 TRBV9 CASSPSGRAAGLDTQYF
TRBJ1-4 16 TRBV28 CASSQRTAPTNEKLFF
TRBJ2-6 15 TRBV5-1 CASSLGAGGANVLTF
TRBJ2-1 15 TRBV6-4 CASSDSSGGLGEQFF
TRBJ2-7 12 TRBV7-8 CASSTRRGEQYF
TRBJ1-5 14 TRBV28 CASSLGQGGQPQHF
TRBJ2-7 14 TRBV6-1 CASSDAQRVGEQYF
TRBJ1-1 12 TRBV19 CASRTGHTEAFF
TRBJ2-7 15 TRBV27 CASSDSPGTGDEQYF
TRBJ2-3 14 TRBV28 CASTTRGNTDTQYF
TRBJ2-3 15 TRBV30 CAWSLAGGGTDTQYF
TRBJ2-2 16 TRBV27 CASSSPQGAFSGELFF
TRBJ1-6 15 TRBV19 CASSIGPRGQGPLHF